Reported below is one TCR beta chain. The specificity of this receptor is unknown. No base quality values were provided; no much bigger clone lies one nucleotide off. CDR1 SGHAT and CDR2 FQNNGV were looked up in the germline V gene. The CDR3 spans 15 residues, from the cysteine through the phenylalanine. Only CDR3 DNA is held: 45 bases, read in frame from base 1. The junction shows trimming of 6 bases on V and 7 bases on J, plus 18 bases between the germline ends. This record comes from a study of sequential checkpoint blockade in melanoma (dated 2019 in TCRdb). General notes on the study: In a 1:1 randomization, patients received either first-line nivolumab then ipilimumab (arm A) or ipilimumab then nivolumab (arm B). Maintenance nivolumab was given following each of the two trial sequences.

What the authors observed across the whole study: Larger, independent patient cohorts are needed to validate the response-prediction model that combines TCR metrics and mutation burden.

The intended sense of this specimen's treatment or condition label: randomized to nivolumab then ipilimumab (arm A) or the reverse (arm B). None of the patients in the trial had previously been given DNA-damaging chemotherapy. On a FACS Aria II flow cytometer, live CD3+CD8+ cells that were negative for CD19 and CD56 were sorted from thawed PBMCs. Samples came from patients with melanoma in CheckMate 064, a randomized, open-label phase II trial of sequential checkpoint blockade. Peripheral blood mononuclear cells were obtained through leukapheresis, purified using Ficoll-Paque, and frozen in human serum containing approximately 10% DMSO. Right after sorting, the blood CD3+CD8+ cells were verified to be >98% pure, and DNA extraction followed. TCRbeta CDR3 regions were immunosequenced from genomic DNA with the immunoSEQ Assay. Before high-throughput sequencing, the genomic DNA was amplified using bias-controlled multiplex PCR. The original pipeline was this. To quantify the absolute abundance of each unique TCRbeta CDR3 region, the sequences were collapsed and filtered. Clonality was defined as 1 minus Pielou's evenness and was calculated using productive rearrangements only. A previously published method was used to identify clones with significantly greater frequencies in on-treatment samples than in baseline samples. The source is immuneACCESS, and TCRdb retained only in-frame sequences with V and J called. Part of the clones is not carried over; for the studies checked, unresolved V genes explain less than half of this, and the remainder is unexplained. The D gene and trimming were derived from the DNA, and the V and J assignments and clone size from that table. In all, the sample holds tens of thousands of clones, and approximately 78% of those were seen once. The biggest ten clones account for approximately 10% of the sample.

This chain joins TRBV11-2 to TRBJ2-2; TRBD2 is perhaps the D gene, given 6 matching bases. The source material was CD8+ T cells sorted from blood (inferred from file names), sampled from a patient given nivolumab and ipilimumab in sequence. The source of this sequence is a human donor with melanoma. The sequenced DNA: TGTGCCAGCAGATCGGAGGGCCGATACATCGGGGAGCTGTTTTTT. This sequence encodes CASRSEGRYIGELFF.